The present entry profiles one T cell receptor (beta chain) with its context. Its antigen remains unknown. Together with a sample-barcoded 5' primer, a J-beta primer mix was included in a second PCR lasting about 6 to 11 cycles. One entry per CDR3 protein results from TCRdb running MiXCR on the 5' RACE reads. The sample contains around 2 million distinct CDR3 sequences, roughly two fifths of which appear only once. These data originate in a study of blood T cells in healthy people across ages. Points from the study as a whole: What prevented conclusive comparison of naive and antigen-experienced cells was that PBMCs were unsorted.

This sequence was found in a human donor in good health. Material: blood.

This chain's CDR3 is CASTFGRLSGANVLTF. In DNA form, the CDR3 reads TGTGCCAGCACCTTCGGACGCCTCTCTGGGGCCAACGTCCTGACTTTC. This chain uses TRBV7-2 with TRBJ2-6; no clear D gene. This CDR3 region has 16 residues. V shed 7 bases and J shed 0 bases, with 13 bases lying between them. Germline CDR1 is SGHTA and CDR2 is FQGNSA.